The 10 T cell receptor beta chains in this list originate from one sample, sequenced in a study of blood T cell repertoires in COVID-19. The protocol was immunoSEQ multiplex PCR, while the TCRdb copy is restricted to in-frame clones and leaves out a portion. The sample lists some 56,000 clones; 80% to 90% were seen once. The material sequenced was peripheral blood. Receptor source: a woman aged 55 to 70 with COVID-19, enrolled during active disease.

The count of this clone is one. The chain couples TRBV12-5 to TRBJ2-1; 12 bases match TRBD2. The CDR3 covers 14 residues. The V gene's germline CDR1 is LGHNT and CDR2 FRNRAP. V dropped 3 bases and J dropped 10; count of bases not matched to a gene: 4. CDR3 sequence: CASGFPGLAGEQFF. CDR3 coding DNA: TGTGCTAGTGGTTTCCCTGGACTAGCGGGGGAGCAGTTCTTC.

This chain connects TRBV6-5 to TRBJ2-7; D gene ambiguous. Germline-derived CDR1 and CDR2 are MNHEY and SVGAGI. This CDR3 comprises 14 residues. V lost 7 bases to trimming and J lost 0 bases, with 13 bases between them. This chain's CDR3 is CASTPLPGSYEQYF. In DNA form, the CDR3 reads TGTGCCAGCACCCCCCTCCCCGGCTCCTACGAGCAGTACTTC.

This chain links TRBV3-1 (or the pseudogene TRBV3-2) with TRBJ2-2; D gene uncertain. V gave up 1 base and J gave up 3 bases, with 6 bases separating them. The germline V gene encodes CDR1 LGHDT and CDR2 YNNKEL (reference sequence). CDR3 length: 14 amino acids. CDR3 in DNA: TGTGCCAGCAGCCAAGGCGCTTACACCGGGGAGCTGTTTTTT. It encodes CASSQGAYTGELFF.

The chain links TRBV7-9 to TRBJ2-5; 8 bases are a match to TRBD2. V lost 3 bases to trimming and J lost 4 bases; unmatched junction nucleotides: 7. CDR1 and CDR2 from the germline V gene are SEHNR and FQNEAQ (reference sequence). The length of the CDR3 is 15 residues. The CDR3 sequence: CASSFVLSGAETQYF. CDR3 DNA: TGTGCCAGCAGCTTCGTCCTTAGCGGGGCAGAGACCCAGTACTTC.

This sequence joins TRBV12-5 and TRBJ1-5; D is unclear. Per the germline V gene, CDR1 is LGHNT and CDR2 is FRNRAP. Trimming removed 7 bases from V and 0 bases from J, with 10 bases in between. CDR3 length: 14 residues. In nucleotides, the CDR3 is TGTGCTAGTGCCTCAGGATATAGCAATCAGCCCCAGCATTTT. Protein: CASASGYSNQPQHF.

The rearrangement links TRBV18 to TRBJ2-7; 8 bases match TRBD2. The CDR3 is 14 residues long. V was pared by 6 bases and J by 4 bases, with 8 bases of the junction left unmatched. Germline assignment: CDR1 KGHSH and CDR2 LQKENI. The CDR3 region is CASSGTGGPYEQYF. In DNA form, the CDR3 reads TGTGCCAGCTCCGGGACGGGAGGGCCGTACGAGCAGTACTTC.

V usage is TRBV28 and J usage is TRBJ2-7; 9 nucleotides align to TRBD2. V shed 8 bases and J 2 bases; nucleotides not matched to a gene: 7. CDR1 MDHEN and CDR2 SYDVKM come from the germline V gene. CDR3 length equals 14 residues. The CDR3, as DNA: TGTGCCAGCCATTTCGCGGGAGGGGCCTACGAGCAGTACTTC. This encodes CASHFAGGAYEQYF. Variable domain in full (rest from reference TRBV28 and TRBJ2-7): DVKVTQSSRYLVKRTGEKVFLECVQDMDHENMFWYRQDPGLGLRLIYFSYDVKMKEKGDIPEGYSVSREKKERFSLILESASTNQTSMYLCASHFAGGAYEQYFGPGTRLTVT.

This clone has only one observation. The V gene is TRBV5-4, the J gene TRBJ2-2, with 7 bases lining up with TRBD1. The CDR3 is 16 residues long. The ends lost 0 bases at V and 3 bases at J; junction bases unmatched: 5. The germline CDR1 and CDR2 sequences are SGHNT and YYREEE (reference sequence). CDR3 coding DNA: TGTGCCAGCAGCTTGGCCCGGGACAGTTACACCGGGGAGCTGTTTTTT. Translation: CASSLARDSYTGELFF.

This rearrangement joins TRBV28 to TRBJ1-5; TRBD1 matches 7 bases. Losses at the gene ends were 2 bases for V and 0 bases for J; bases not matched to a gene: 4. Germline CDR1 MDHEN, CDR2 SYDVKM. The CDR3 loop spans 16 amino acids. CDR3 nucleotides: TGTGCCAGCAGTTTAGCAGGGGGTTATAGCAATCAGCCCCAGCATTTT. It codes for CASSLAGGYSNQPQHF.

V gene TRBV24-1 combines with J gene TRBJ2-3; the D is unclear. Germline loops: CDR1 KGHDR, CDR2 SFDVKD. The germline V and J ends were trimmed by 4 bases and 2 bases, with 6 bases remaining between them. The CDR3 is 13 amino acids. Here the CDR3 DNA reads TGTGCCACCAGTGAAACAACCACAGATACGCAGTATTTT. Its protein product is CATSETTTDTQYF.